The clone carrying this TCR beta chain was detected ten times or more. RNA transcripts served as the template for amplifying TCR beta CDR3 regions. First-round RT-PCR with HTBI primers amplified the TCR CDR3 region. TCRdb re-derived calls from the multiplex PCR reads in MiXCR, one entry per CDR3 protein. The sample contains hundreds of thousands of distinct CDR3 sequences, about 13% of which appear only once. The data are from a study of T cells in Graves' hyperthyroidism and ophthalmopathy. V lost 4 bases, J lost 1 base, and 8 bases lay in between. The CDR3 is 13 residues long. Per the germline V gene, CDR1 is SGDLS and CDR2 is YYNGEE.

Sequencing was done on a sample of blood. The chain recombines TRBV9 with TRBJ1-1; no clear D gene. The sequence was collected from a woman younger than 30 with Graves' hyperthyroidism. CDR3 residues: CASSPYGNTEAFF. For the CDR3, the DNA is TGTGCCAGCAGCCCATACGGGAACACTGAAGCTTTCTTT.